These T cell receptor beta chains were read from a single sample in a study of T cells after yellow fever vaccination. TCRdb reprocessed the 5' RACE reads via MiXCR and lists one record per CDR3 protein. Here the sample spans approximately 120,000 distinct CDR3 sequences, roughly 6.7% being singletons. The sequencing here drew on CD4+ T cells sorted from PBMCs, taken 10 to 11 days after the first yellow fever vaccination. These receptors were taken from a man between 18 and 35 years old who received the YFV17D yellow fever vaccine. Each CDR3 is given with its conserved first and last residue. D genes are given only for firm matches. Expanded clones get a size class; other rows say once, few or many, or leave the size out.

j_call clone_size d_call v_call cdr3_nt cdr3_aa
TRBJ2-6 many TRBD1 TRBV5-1 TGCGCCAGCGACAGGGACGGGACCTCTGGGGCCAACGTCCTGACTTTC CASDRDGTSGANVLTF
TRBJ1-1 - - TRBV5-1 TGCGCCAGCAGCTTGTTGGGGGCCAGTTCGAACACTGAAGCTTTCTTT CASSLLGASSNTEAFF
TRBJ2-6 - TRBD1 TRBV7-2 TGTGCCAGCCCTCGGACAGGCGCCTCTGGGGCCAACGTCCTGACTTTC CASPRTGASGANVLTF
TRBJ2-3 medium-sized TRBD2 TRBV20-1 TGCAGTTCACATAGCGGGGTGGATACGCAGTATTTT CSSHSGVDTQYF
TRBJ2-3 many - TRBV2 TGTGCCAGCAGTGAACGTAGGACAGATACGCAGTATTTT CASSERRTDTQYF
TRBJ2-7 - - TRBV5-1 TGCGCCAGCAGCTTGGAAGTTGCCTACGAGCAGTACTTC CASSLEVAYEQYF
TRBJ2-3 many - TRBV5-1 TGCGCCAGCAGCTTGATTTCTGGGGGTCTCGATACGCAGTATTTT CASSLISGGLDTQYF
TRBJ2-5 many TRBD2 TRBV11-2 TGTGCCAGCAGCTTAGGCCACCGGGGGGGTTGGGAGACCCAGTACTTC CASSLGHRGGWETQYF
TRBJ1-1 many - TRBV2 TGTGCCAGCAGTGGGGGGCCTGGCACTGAAGCTTTCTTT CASSGGPGTEAFF
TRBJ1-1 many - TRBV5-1 TGCGCCAGCAGCCTGGTGGCAGGCCCCATGAACACTGAAGCTTTCTTT CASSLVAGPMNTEAFF
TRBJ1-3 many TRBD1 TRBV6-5 TGTGCCAGCAGTATTACGGGACAGGCGGGTGAGAACACCATATATTTT CASSITGQAGENTIYF
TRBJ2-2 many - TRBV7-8 TGTGCCAGCAGATCGACAGACCACACCGGGGAGCTGTTTTTT CASRSTDHTGELFF
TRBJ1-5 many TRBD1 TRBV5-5 TGTGCCAGCAGCTTCGGGACAGTAATCAATCAGCCCCAGCATTTT CASSFGTVINQPQHF
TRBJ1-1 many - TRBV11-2 TGTGCCAGCAGCTTTTCTGTCGGAGAAGGGCTAAACACTGAAGCTTTCTTT CASSFSVGEGLNTEAFF
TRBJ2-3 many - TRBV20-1 TGCAGTGCTAGCGGGGACCCCCACATGAATACGCAGTATTTT CSASGDPHMNTQYF
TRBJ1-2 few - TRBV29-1 TGCAGCGTTGCCCTTAACTATGGCTACACCTTC CSVALNYGYTF
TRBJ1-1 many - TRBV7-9 TGTGCCAGCAGCCATAAGCAGGGGAGGGCCACTGAAGCTTTCTTT CASSHKQGRATEAFF
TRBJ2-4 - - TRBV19 TGTGCCAGTAGTATTGTCGTGGGGAGAAGGGCCAAAAACATTCAGTACTTC CASSIVVGRRAKNIQYF
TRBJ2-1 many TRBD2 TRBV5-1 TGCGCCAGCAGCATGACTAGCGGGGGCAATGAGCAGTTCTTC CASSMTSGGNEQFF
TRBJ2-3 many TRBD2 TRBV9 TGTGCCAGCAGTAAGGCGGGAGATGGCACAGATACGCAGTATTTT CASSKAGDGTDTQYF
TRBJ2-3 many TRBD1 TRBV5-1 TGCGCCAGCAACCCGGGACAGGGCACGCAGTATTTT CASNPGQGTQYF
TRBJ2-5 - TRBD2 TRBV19 TGTGCCAGTAGGGACAGCGGGGGGGCACCAGAGACCCAGTACTTC CASRDSGGAPETQYF
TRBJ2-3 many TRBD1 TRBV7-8 TGTGCCAGCAGCTCAGTTATGACAGGGGGCAACGCAGATACGCAGTATTTT CASSSVMTGGNADTQYF
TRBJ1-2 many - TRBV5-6 TGTGCCAGCAGCTCCGCTCGGCGGGAGGGAAGAGCTTTC CASSSARREGRAF
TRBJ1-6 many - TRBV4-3 TGCGCCAGCAGCCAACTAGAGGGTACGTCACCCCTCCACTTT CASSQLEGTSPLHF
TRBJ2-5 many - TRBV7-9 TGTGCCAGCAGCTTCTCCGGGTTTTCTGAGACCCAGTACTTC CASSFSGFSETQYF
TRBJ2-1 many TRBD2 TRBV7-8 TGTGCCAGCAGCTTGAGGGCGGGGGATCCGGGGAATGAGCAGTTCTTC CASSLRAGDPGNEQFF
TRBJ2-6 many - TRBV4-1 TGCGCCAGCAGTGGGGCCAACGTCCTGACTTTC CASSGANVLTF
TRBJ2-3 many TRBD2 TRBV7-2 TGTGCCAGCAGCTTAGGACTAGCGGGGACAGATACGCAGTATTTT CASSLGLAGTDTQYF
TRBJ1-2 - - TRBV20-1 TGCAGTGCCAACACCGGGCCCTATGGCTACACCTTC CSANTGPYGYTF
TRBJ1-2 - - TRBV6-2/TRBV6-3 TGTGCCACCGATAACCCGGGCTACACCTCCTATGGCTACACCTTC CATDNPGYTSYGYTF
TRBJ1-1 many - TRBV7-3 TGTGCCAGCAGCTCGACAAGTAACACTGAAGCTTTCTTT CASSSTSNTEAFF
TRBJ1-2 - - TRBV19 TGTGCCAGTAGTACATCGTGGGACGAAAGCTATGGCTACACCTTC CASSTSWDESYGYTF
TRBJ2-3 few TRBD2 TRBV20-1 TGCAGTGCAACGGGACTAGCGGGGGGCCCCCATGCAGATACGCAGTATTTT CSATGLAGGPHADTQYF
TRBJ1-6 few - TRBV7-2 TGTGCCAGCAGCTCGAGGACAGCCCTGGACACCCTCCACTTT CASSSRTALDTLHF
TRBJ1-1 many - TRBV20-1 TGCAGTGCTAGCTCCTCGGGCCGGAACACTGAAGCTTTCTTT CSASSSGRNTEAFF
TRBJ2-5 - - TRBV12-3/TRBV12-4 TGTGCCAGCAGTTTAGGGCAGGGGAGGAGGGTCCAAGAGACCCAGTACTTC CASSLGQGRRVQETQYF
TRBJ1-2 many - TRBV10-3 TGTGCCATCAGTGAGTCGGAGGGTGCGGGCTACACCTTC CAISESEGAGYTF
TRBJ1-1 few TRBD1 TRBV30 TGTGCCTGGAGTGAGGCAGGGGGTTTGAACACTGAAGCTTTCTTT CAWSEAGGLNTEAFF
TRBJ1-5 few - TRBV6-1 TGTGCCAGCAGTGAGCGGGGGCAGGGTCAGCCCCAGCATTTT CASSERGQGQPQHF
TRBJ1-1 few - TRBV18 TGTGCCAGCTCACTACAGCACAACACTGAAGCTTTCTTT CASSLQHNTEAFF
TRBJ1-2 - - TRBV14 TGTGCCAGCAGCCAAGATCATACCGGGAGGAAGGGCTACACCTTC CASSQDHTGRKGYTF
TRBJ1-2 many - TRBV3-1 TGTGCCAGCAGGGCAGCCCGTAACTATGGCTACACCTTC CASRAARNYGYTF
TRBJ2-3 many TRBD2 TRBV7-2 TGTGCCAGCAGCTTAGTCCCAGGACTAGCCACAGATACGCAGTATTTT CASSLVPGLATDTQYF